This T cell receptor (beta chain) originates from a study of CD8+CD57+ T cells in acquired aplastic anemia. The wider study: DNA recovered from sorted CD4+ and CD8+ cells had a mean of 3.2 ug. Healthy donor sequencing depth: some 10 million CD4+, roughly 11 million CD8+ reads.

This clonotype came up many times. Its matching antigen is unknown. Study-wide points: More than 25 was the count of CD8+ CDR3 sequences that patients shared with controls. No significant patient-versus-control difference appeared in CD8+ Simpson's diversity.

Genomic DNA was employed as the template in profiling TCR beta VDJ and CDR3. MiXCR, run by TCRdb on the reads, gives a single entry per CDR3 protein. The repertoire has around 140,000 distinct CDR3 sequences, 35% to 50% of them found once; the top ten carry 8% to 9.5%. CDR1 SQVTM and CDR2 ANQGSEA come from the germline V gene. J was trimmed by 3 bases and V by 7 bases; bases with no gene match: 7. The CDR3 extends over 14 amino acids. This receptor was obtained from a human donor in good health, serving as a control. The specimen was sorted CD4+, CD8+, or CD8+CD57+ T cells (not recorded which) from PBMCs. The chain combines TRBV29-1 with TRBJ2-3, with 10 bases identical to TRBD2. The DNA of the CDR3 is TGCAGCGCCCCCATAGCGGGAGGAACAGATACGCAGTATTTT. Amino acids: CSAPIAGGTDTQYF.